The 13 T cell receptor beta chains listed next were all sequenced from one sample in a study of blood T cell repertoires in COVID-19. This table comes from immunoSEQ multiplex PCR, and its TCRdb copy is limited to in-frame clones, with some not included. The repertoire holds about 80,000 clones, with around four fifths as singletons. Sequencing was done on a sample of peripheral blood. The receptors derive from a man of 80 years or more with active or convalescent COVID-19.

The CDR3 sequence is CASSLGGVDQPQHF. CDR3 nucleotide sequence: TGTGCCAGCAGCCTCGGGGGAGTCGATCAGCCCCAGCATTTT. J is TRBJ1-5 and V is TRBV5-4; tentatively, D is TRBD1 (5 bases). The V gene lost 4 bases and the J gene lost 5 bases, with 13 bases spanning the gap. The CDR3 runs 14 residues. CDR1 is SGHNT and CDR2 is YYREEE in the germline V gene (reference sequence).

Only a few counts were recorded for this clone. The chain links TRBV9 to TRBJ2-7; 9 bases are a match to TRBD2. The junction had 4 bases not matched to a gene; V was cut back by 7 bases and J by 5 bases. Germline loops: CDR1 SGDLS, CDR2 YYNGEE. This CDR3 is 12 amino acids long. CDR3 sequence: CASSSGTNEQYF. DNA of the CDR3: TGTGCCAGCTCTAGCGGGACCAACGAGCAGTACTTC.

This chain connects TRBV10-3 to TRBJ2-5; D gene uncertain. The length of the CDR3 is 16 residues. The germline gives CDR1 ENHRY, CDR2 SYGVKD. Trimming took 0 bases from V and 5 from J, leaving 16 bases between them. The CDR3 spells CAISESNVLSPETQYF. CDR3 sequence (DNA): TGTGCCATCAGTGAGTCGAATGTACTATCCCCGGAGACCCAGTACTTC.

CDR3 nucleotides: TGTGCCAGCACCCCCAAGAATGCCGGGGGGATCGGGAATGAAAAACTGTTTTTT. It specifies CASTPKNAGGIGNEKLFF. This chain joins TRBV25-1 and TRBJ1-4; D is perhaps TRBD1 (5 bases). Germline loops: CDR1 MGHDK, CDR2 SYGVNS. V lost 7 bases to trimming and J lost 5 bases, with 26 bases between them. The CDR3 covers 18 residues.

The chain carries TRBV7-8 and TRBJ2-2; 9 bases agree with TRBD1. V lost 3 bases and J lost 7; bases outside the gene matches: 6. The CDR3 runs to 15 residues. Germline V CDR1 and CDR2: SGHVS, FQNEAQ. The DNA for the CDR3 is TGTGCCAGCAGCTTGGGACAGGGAGGAATCGGGGAGCTGTTTTTT. Encoded protein: CASSLGQGGIGELFF. The full variable domain, in which reference TRBV7-8 and TRBJ2-2 provide the parts outside the CDR3, is GAGVSQSPRYKVAKRGQDVALRCDPISGHVSLFWYQQALGQGPEFLTYFQNEAQLDKSGLPSDRFFAERPEGSVSTLKIQRTQQEDSAVYLCASSLGQGGIGELFFGEGSRLTVL.

V usage is TRBV5-1 and J usage is TRBJ1-3, with a weak D call TRBD1 (6 bases). In germline, CDR1 is SGHRS, CDR2 YFSETQ. This CDR3 contains 15 residues. V lost 3 bases and J lost 0, with 10 bases in between. CDR3: CASSYTGSSGNTIYF. The DNA of the CDR3 is TGCGCCAGCAGCTATACAGGGAGCTCTGGAAACACCATATATTTT.

This chain uses TRBV7-6 with TRBJ2-2; tentatively, D is TRBD1 (6 bases). V was cut by 4 bases and J by 6 bases, with 15 bases left in between. Germline lookup yields CDR1 SGHVS and CDR2 FNYEAQ. The CDR3 loop spans 15 amino acids. CDR3 in amino acids: CASSSRDTSAGELFF. DNA for the CDR3: TGTGCCAGCAGCTCTCGGGACACCTCGGCCGGGGAGCTGTTTTTT.

The chain employs TRBV20-1 and TRBJ1-1, with D hard to call. V lost 3 bases and J lost 10, with 9 bases in between. CDR1 DFQATT and CDR2 SNEGSKA come from the germline V gene (reference sequence). The CDR3 covers 10 residues. DNA of the CDR3: TGCAGTGCTAGTGATGCGCGAGCTTTCTTT. Translation: CSASDARAFF.

V gene TRBV27 combines with J gene TRBJ1-3, with 9 bases fitting TRBD1. V dropped 5 bases and J dropped 2; count of bases not matched to a gene: 1. Germline CDR1 reads MNHEY; CDR2 reads SMNVEV (reference sequence). This CDR3 is 14 amino acids long. DNA for the CDR3: TGTGCCAGCAGTCGGGACAGGGCTGGAAACACCATATATTTT. This translates into CASSRDRAGNTIYF.

The chain links TRBV28 to TRBJ2-3; tentative D call: TRBD2 (5 bases). Looked up from germline, CDR1 is MDHEN and CDR2 is SYDVKM. The CDR3 runs to 15 residues. V lost 4 bases, J lost 0 bases, and 11 bases lay in between. CDR3 amino acids: CASSSVGASTDTQYF. In DNA, the CDR3 is TGTGCCAGCAGTTCGGTGGGAGCTAGCACAGATACGCAGTATTTT.

This clone was observed a few times. This chain uses TRBV24-1 with TRBJ2-7, with D maybe TRBD2 (6 bases). Trimming took 3 bases from V and 12 from J, leaving 8 bases between them. Germline V gene sequence: CDR1 KGHDR, CDR2 SFDVKD. This CDR3 spans 10 amino acids. The CDR3 DNA follows: TGTGCCACCAGTGATCGGGACTCGTACTTC. Its protein is CATSDRDSYF.

This rearrangement joins TRBV5-1 to TRBJ1-2; 12 bases match TRBD1. The CDR3 totals 15 residues. Trimming cost V 4 bases and J 3 bases; bases outside gene matches: 4. Germline V lookup: CDR1 SGHRS, CDR2 YFSETQ. CDR3 protein: CASSRGTGGDYGYTF. In DNA, the CDR3 is TGCGCCAGCAGCAGAGGGACAGGGGGCGACTATGGCTACACCTTC.

The chain links TRBV5-8 to TRBJ1-5; D perhaps matches TRBD1 (6 bases). The CDR3 contains 17 residues. CDR1 is SGHTS and CDR2 is YDEGEE in the germline V gene. V was trimmed by 1 base and J by 5 bases, leaving 19 bases between them. CDR3 sequence reads: CASSLPPVRGSDQPQHF. The CDR3 DNA is TGTGCCAGCAGCTTGCCACCCGTCAGGGGATCCGATCAGCCCCAGCATTTT.